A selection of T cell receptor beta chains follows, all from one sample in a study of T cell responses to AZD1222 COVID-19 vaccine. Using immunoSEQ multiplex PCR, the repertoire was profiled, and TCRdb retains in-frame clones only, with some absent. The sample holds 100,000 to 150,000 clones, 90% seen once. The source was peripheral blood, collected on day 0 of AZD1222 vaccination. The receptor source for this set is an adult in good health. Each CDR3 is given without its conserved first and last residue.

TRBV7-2 ASSLYAGGLTNYNEQF
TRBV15 ATSSTRGEETEGRGKF
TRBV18 ASSPSGTAYNEQF
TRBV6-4 AIPPTGSNQPQH
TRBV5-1 ASSFVDEVYEQY
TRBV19 ASSMGRSGTEAF
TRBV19 ASSMMDNIGYT
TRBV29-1 SGGGFYEQY
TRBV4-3 ASSKASGLDTQY
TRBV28 ASSSNRVLTEAF
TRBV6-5 ASQPGGDSYEQY
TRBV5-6 ASSPWDSSYEQY
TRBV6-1 ASSESTGTGGWETQY
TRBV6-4 ASSDTGENGYT
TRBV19 ASSVPGLPNTGELF
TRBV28 ASSLLGVATNEKLF
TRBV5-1 ASSPSPRQGLYEQY
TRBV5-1 ASSDSPKANTEAF
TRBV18 ASSPQDNEQF
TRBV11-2 ASSLEHSPYQPQH
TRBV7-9 ASSRSGTGVRGNEQF
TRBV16 ASSQLGHLNQPQH
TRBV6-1 ASSDVRGLF
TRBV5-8 ASSPGLRQETQY
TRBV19 ASSRGGSPLH
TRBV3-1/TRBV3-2 ASTSQPPYTDTQY
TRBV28 ASPPLASGQSTDTQY
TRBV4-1 ASSQGGTYLYGYT
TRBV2 ASSPANTQY
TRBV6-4 ASTPTAGGADGYT
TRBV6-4 ASSDKGATGELF
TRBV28 ASSTYSTDTQY
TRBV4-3 ASSQDSGQAPWSQY
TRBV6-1 ASSEGGMNTEAF
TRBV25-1 ASSEYWGARGYT